This T cell receptor beta chain is from a study of shared clonotypes between healthy human individuals. Libraries were prepared by immunoSEQ multiplex PCR; TCRdb keeps only in-frame clonotypes and omits some of them. The table shows millions of clones, with 80% to 95% occurring only once. Turning to this clone: No antigen is known for it.

Study outcomes and limitations: Rarefaction analysis demonstrated incomplete sorted-subset sequencing notwithstanding large depth. Across a handful of donors, naive CD4 shared around 5.3%, naive CD8 3.5% to 4%, memory CD4 roughly 2.4%, memory CD8 roughly 0.37%.

This TCR was recovered from a man between 18 and 35 years old in good health. Some clones in this sample may be carry-over from other donors' samples. The source material was naive CD4+ T cells from PBMCs. Documented subset: CD45RA+ positively selected.

The CDR3: CASIGGLNTGELFF. The CDR3 DNA reads as TGTGCCAGCATCGGGGGCCTGAACACCGGGGAGCTGTTTTTT. The chain carries TRBV28 and TRBJ2-2; tentatively, D is TRBD1 or TRBD2 (6 bases each). The CDR3 is 14 amino acids. V shed 7 bases and J shed 1 base, with 10 bases lying between them. Per germline, CDR1 MDHEN and CDR2 SYDVKM.